The clone carrying this TCR beta chain was observed a handful of times. Some clones are missing from TCRdb's copy, which holds only in-frame ones; the method was immunoSEQ multiplex PCR. This sample yields about 47,000 clones, of which around 92% are seen a single time; 2% to 2.5% belongs to the top ten. This record belongs to a study of T cell changes during pregnancy in multiple sclerosis. With V trimmed by 4 bases and J by 6 bases, 4 bases remained unmatched. The CDR3 runs to 12 residues. The germline CDR1 and CDR2 sequences are GTSNPN and SVGIG (reference sequence). The chain uses TRBV30 and TRBJ1-1, with 8 bases aligning to TRBD1. This specimen was peripheral blood, taken in the third trimester of pregnancy. This TCR came from a female donor with multiple sclerosis, enrolled in a pregnancy study. The DNA of the CDR3 is TGTGCCTGGACCAGGGGGCTCCCTGAAGCTTTCTTT. Amino acids: CAWTRGLPEAFF. Drawing the rest from reference TRBV30 and TRBJ1-1, the complete variable domain is SQTIHQWPATLVQPVGSPLSLECTVEGTSNPNLYWYRQAAGRGLQLLFYSVGIGQISSEVPQNLSASRPQDRQFILSSKKLLLSDSGFYLCAWTRGLPEAFFGQGTRLTVV.